The 13 T cell receptor beta chains reported below all come from one sample, sequenced in a study of spatial heterogeneity in lung cancer. TCRdb passed the 5' RACE reads through MiXCR, listing each CDR3 protein once. Here the sample spans tens of thousands of distinct CDR3 sequences, roughly 5% being singletons. Regarding time point: sample taken at primary tumor resection. Without sorting, whole RNA was sequenced from tumor, nontumor lung or frozen PBMC. This specimen consisted of PBMCs, obtained at surgery. Source of these receptors: a female donor with early-stage non-small cell lung cancer.

This clonotype was detected many times. This chain uses TRBV10-3 with TRBJ2-5; no clear D. The CDR3 totals 13 residues. V was pared by 10 bases and J by 2 bases, with 14 bases between. CDR1 is ENHRY, CDR2 SYGVKD, per germline. The CDR3 region has the DNA TGTGCCACTTCTCGCCCTGGGCAAGAGACCCAGTACTTC. Translation gives CATSRPGQETQYF.

This clonotype was counted at least ten times. The CDR3 region is CASRATGIWVFF. Written as DNA, the CDR3 is TGTGCCAGCAGAGCGACAGGGATTTGGGTGTTTTTT. This sequence joins TRBV2 and TRBJ1-4, with 7 bases aligning to TRBD1. Germline CDR1 and CDR2: SNHLY and FYNNEI. This CDR3 is 12 amino acids long. J was trimmed by 15 bases and V by 6 bases; bases with no gene match: 10.

This clonotype was counted a few times. This chain links TRBV7-2 with TRBJ2-7; D is perhaps TRBD1 (7 bases). This CDR3 is built from 14 residues. CDR1 and CDR2 from the germline V gene are SGHTA and FQGNSA. V lost 9 bases and J lost 0, with 15 bases in between. CDR3 in DNA: TGTGCCAGTACCCAGGGGGGCTTCTCCTACGAGCAGTACTTC. It is translated as CASTQGGFSYEQYF.

The table lists this clonotype with many counts. This sequence joins TRBV6-2 or TRBV6-3 and TRBJ1-5, with 7 nucleotides matching TRBD1. Germline CDR1 reads MNHEY; CDR2 reads SVGEGT. The length of the CDR3 is 16 residues. V was pared by 4 bases and J by 3 bases, with 9 bases of the junction left unmatched. CDR3 DNA sequence: TGTGCCAGCAGTTTCGGACAGGCAACTAACAATCAGCCCCAGCATTTT. Protein product: CASSFGQATNNQPQHF.

In this sample, this clonotype turned up many times. The gene calls are TRBV4-1 and TRBJ1-2, with TRBD1 matching over 7 bases. The length of the CDR3 is 17 residues. Germline-derived CDR1 and CDR2 are MGHRA and YSYEKL. The V segment lost 6 bases and the J segment 5 bases; nucleotides outside the gene matches: 18. The CDR3 region is CASRMTPRGLKLYGYTF. Here the CDR3 DNA reads TGCGCCAGCAGAATGACCCCCAGGGGGTTGAAACTTTATGGCTACACCTTC.

This clonotype was detected many times. The V call is TRBV6-2 or TRBV6-3, the J call TRBJ1-5; a possible D gene is TRBD1 (5 bases). This CDR3 contains 17 residues. Germline CDR1 and CDR2: MNHEY and SVGEGT. Trimming removed 2 bases at V and 4 bases at J, with 18 bases between. The CDR3 loop reads CASSYPDISGGNQPQHF. The CDR3 bases are TGTGCCAGCAGTTACCCCGACATCAGTGGGGGAAATCAGCCCCAGCATTTT.

This clonotype was counted only a few times. The gene calls are TRBV6-1 and TRBJ2-7; D is possibly TRBD1 or TRBD2 (5 bases each). The CDR3 consists of 16 residues. Germline V gene sequence: CDR1 MNHNS, CDR2 SASEGT. The germline V and J ends were trimmed by 1 base and 2 bases, with 15 bases remaining between them. In DNA, the CDR3 is TGTGCCAGCAGTGAAGGTTCGGGACGTACCCCCTACGAGCAGTACTTC. Translating it yields CASSEGSGRTPYEQYF.

The chain combines TRBV12-3 or TRBV12-4 with TRBJ2-5; D is unclear. Trimming removed 1 base from V and 0 bases from J, with 6 bases in between. The CDR3 is 14 residues long. As DNA, the CDR3 is TGTGCCAGCAGTTTAGGCGTTCACCAAGAGACCCAGTACTTC. Its protein is CASSLGVHQETQYF.

This clonotype was detected ten times or more. The chain joins TRBV9 to TRBJ2-5, with 8 bases matching TRBD2. The germline CDR1 and CDR2 sequences are SGDLS and YYNGEE. The CDR3 spans 15 residues. With 0 bases clipped from V and 7 bases from J, the junction kept 8 bases outside the gene matches. CDR3 residues: CASSVGAGAEGTQYF. The DNA of the CDR3 is TGTGCCAGCAGCGTAGGAGCGGGGGCCGAAGGGACCCAGTACTTC.

In its sample, this clonotype was seen many times. The genes are TRBV12-3 or TRBV12-4 and TRBJ2-7, with D unclear. The CDR3 loop spans 13 amino acids. The V end lost 7 bases, the J end lost 5 bases, and 15 bases lay between the germline ends. CDR3 protein: CASTLMGANEQYF. Written as DNA, the CDR3 is TGTGCCAGCACCCTGATGGGCGCCAACGAGCAGTACTTC.

This clonotype was observed many times. This chain joins TRBV6-2 or TRBV6-3 and TRBJ2-7; 11 bases map to TRBD1. The CDR3 spans 15 residues. Per germline, CDR1 MNHEY and CDR2 SVGEGT. Germline trimming cut 4 bases from V and 5 bases from J; bases unmatched to any gene: 7. The CDR3 DNA sequence: TGTGCCAGCAGTTCCATCGGGACAGGGGGACACGAGCAGTACTTC. It is translated as CASSSIGTGGHEQYF.

Ten or more counts support this clonotype. The chain has TRBV29-1 and TRBJ1-1; D is unclear. Germline CDR1 and CDR2: SQVTM and ANQGSEA. V was cut by 8 bases and J by 4 bases, with 17 bases left in between. This CDR3 comprises 13 residues. CDR3 coding DNA: TGCAGCTGCCGGACCCCAATAATCACTGAAGCTTTCTTT. Translated: CSCRTPIITEAFF. Looking up the rest from reference TRBV29-1 and TRBJ1-1 gives the full variable domain: SAVISQKPSRDICQRGTSLTIQCQVDSQVTMMFWYRQQPGQSLTLIATANQGSEATYESGFVIDKFPISRPNLTFSTLTVSNMSPEDSSIYLCSCRTPIITEAFFGQGTRLTVV.

This clonotype was recorded at least ten times. This chain uses TRBV5-1 with TRBJ1-4, with 7 bases lining up with TRBD1. This CDR3 has 15 amino acids. CDR1 is SGHRS, CDR2 YFSETQ, per germline. V trimming: 4 bases; J trimming: 3 bases; junction bases outside the gene matches: 6. CDR3 amino acids: CASSPAGTANEKLFF. The CDR3 DNA reads as TGCGCCAGCAGCCCTGCCGGGACAGCTAATGAAAAACTGTTTTTT.